This is a list of T cell receptor beta chains from one sample in a study of tumour-infiltrating T cells in Burkitt lymphoma. The assay was immunoSEQ multiplex PCR, and TCRdb's table has in-frame clones only and misses some. The sample lists 46,000 or so clones, around 31% occurring once. What was sequenced was tumor tissue. The receptors shown here come from a human donor with Burkitt lymphoma. Each CDR3 is given with its conserved first and last residue. The order of the fields is V gene, J gene, CDR3 protein.

TRBV7-2	TRBJ1-6	CASSAEARQIHPLHF
TRBV7-8	TRBJ2-2	CASSSSGGARTGELFF
TRBV29-1	TRBJ2-5	CSVEEIRYQETQYF
TRBV19	TRBJ2-2	CASRDRGAGELFF
TRBV2	TRBJ2-7	CASRAGEQYF
TRBV10-1	TRBJ1-5	CASTSRPQHF
TRBV9	TRBJ1-2	CASSVGQWRGGGYTF
TRBV5-8	TRBJ2-2	CASTFEWVSGELFF
TRBV7-3	TRBJ2-1	CASSLISRGRNNEQFF
TRBV7-9	TRBJ2-7	CASTPPTSMSSYEQYF